This TCR beta chain was profiled in a study of TIL therapy for anti-PD-1-resistant metastatic lung cancer. For the study at large: A few tumors were EGFR-mutant and two were ALK-rearranged.

This CDR3 has 14 residues. After removal of 6 bases from V and 4 bases from J, the junction contained 5 bases not matched to a gene. Germline V lookup: CDR1 MNHEY, CDR2 SMNVEV (reference sequence). This was the immunoSEQ v3 assay. This table comes from immunoSEQ multiplex PCR, and its TCRdb copy is limited to in-frame clones, with some not included. The sample shows about 60,000 clones, roughly 66% of them seen only once. Time point in this sample: pre-treatment sample, taken before nivolumab and TIL therapy. Patients were adults with stage 4 NSCLC. The sequences come from blood, collected at baseline. The clonotype was recovered from a person between 25 and 79 years old with non-small cell lung cancer. The rearrangement links TRBV27 to TRBJ2-1; 8 positions match TRBD2. CDR3 bases: TGTGCCAGCAGACACGGGACTAGGTACAATGAGCAGTTCTTC. Amino acids: CASRHGTRYNEQFF.